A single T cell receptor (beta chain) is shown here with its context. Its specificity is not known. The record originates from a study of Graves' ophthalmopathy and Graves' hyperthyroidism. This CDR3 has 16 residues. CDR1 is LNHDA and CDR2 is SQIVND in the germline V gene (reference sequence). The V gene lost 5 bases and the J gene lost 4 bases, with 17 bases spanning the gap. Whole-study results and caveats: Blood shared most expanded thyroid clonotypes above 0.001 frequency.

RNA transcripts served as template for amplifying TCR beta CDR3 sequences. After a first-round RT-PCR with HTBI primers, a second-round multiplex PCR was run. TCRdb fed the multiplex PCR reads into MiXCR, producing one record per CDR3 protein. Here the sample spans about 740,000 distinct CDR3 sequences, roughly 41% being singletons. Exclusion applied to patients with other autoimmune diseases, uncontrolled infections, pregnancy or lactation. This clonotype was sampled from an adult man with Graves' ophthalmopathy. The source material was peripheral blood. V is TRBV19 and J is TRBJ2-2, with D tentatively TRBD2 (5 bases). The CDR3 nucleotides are TGTGCCAGTAGTGATAAACTAGTGGGAGCCACCGGGGAGCTGTTTTTT. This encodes CASSDKLVGATGELFF.